The sequence of this T cell receptor (beta chain) was determined in a study of spatial heterogeneity in lung cancer. Notes on the study in general: Beta chains had an estimated 13% coverage of tumor T cells, and alpha chains had around 7%. Intratumoral expanded alpha and beta TCR counts were found to track tumor mutation counts.

TCRdb used MiXCR to reprocess the 5' RACE reads, holding one entry per CDR3 protein. The profile shows around 100,000 distinct CDR3 sequences, 4.4% of them singletons. CDR3 length: 15 amino acids. The J segment lost 4 bases and the V segment lost 1 base, leaving 6 bases of the junction unmatched. Germline-derived CDR1 and CDR2 are SGHTA and FQGNSA. Time point of the sample: sample taken at primary tumor resection. Frozen PBMC, nontumor lung or tumor provided whole RNA, which was sequenced unsorted. This clonotype was counted ten times or more. Its antigen is not identified. This specimen was lung tumor tissue, taken at surgery. The J gene is TRBJ2-7, the V gene TRBV7-2; 8 positions agree with TRBD2. This sequence originates from a male donor with early-stage non-small cell lung cancer. CDR3 sequence reads: CASSLGPSGFYEQYF. As DNA, the CDR3 is TGTGCCAGCAGCTTAGGCCCTAGCGGGTTTTACGAGCAGTACTTC. Full variable domain (remainder filled in from reference TRBV7-2 and TRBJ2-7): GAGVSQSPSNKVTEKGKDVELRCDPISGHTALYWYRQSLGQGLEFLIYFQGNSAPDKSGLPSDRFSAERTGGSVSTLTIQRTQQEDSAVYLCASSLGPSGFYEQYFGPGTRLTVT.